This entry describes one T cell receptor (beta chain). Its matching antigen is unknown. Generated by immunoSEQ multiplex PCR, the TCRdb table keeps only in-frame clones and is missing some. The sample includes about 130,000 clones, more than 70% of them seen just once. Germline lookup yields CDR1 MDHEN and CDR2 SYDVKM. The CDR3 is made up of 16 amino acids. The V gene end was trimmed by 4 bases and the J gene end by 6 bases; junction bases not matched to a gene: 14. This sample stems from a study of T cell responses to AZD1222 COVID-19 vaccine. Study-wide points: Donors, mostly white British, included more females; clonal diversity was possibly underestimated. Nearly half of spike-specific TCRs reportedly target variant regions that are unmutated in the B.1.351 and B.1.1.7 variants. Following two doses of AZD1222, Spike-specific TCR breadth and depth rose.

J is TRBJ1-2 and V is TRBV28; 7 nucleotides align to TRBD1. The receptor was isolated from an adult who received the AZD1222 COVID-19 vaccine. The sample consisted of peripheral blood, taken 28 days after the second AZD1222 dose. CDR3 DNA: TGTGCCAGCAGTTCCTCGCCCCCGACAGGGACCCATGGCTACACCTTC. This gives the protein CASSSSPPTGTHGYTF.